This T cell receptor (beta chain) was captured by sequencing in a study of control samples from healthy donors and cancer patients. Data came from immunoSEQ multiplex PCR; TCRdb stores just in-frame clones and leaves some out. The sample has just under 65,000 clones; over 75% are singletons. This CDR3 region has 17 residues. After removal of 6 bases from V and 0 bases from J, the junction contained 8 bases not matched to a gene. CDR1 is SEHNR, CDR2 FQNEAQ, per germline (reference sequence). The chain couples TRBV7-9 to TRBJ2-6; 7 bases line up with TRBD1. This clonotype was obtained from a middle-aged man in good health. Sequenced input: blood. The DNA of the CDR3 is TGTGCCAGCAGACCCGGGACAGTGACCTCTGGGGCCAACGTCCTGACTTTC. Its protein product is CASRPGTVTSGANVLTF.